This TCR beta chain derives from a study of Ad26.COV2.S vaccination and SARS-CoV-2 variants. Turning to the study itself: Ad26.COV2.S was injected intramuscularly once or twice, 56 days apart.

Sequenced by immunoSEQ multiplex PCR; TCRdb stores in-frame clones only, minus some. The table shows just over 350,000 clones, with roughly 84% occurring only once. This CDR3 is built from 14 residues. Trimming shortened V by 1 base and J by 4 bases, and 10 bases separated the two germline ends. Germline values: CDR1 LNHNV, CDR2 YYDKDF (reference sequence). Study-level points and caveats: Vaccine recipients posted higher spike-specific TCR breadth than their placebo counterparts.

Treatment of the sample: 15 to 20 received Ad26.COV2.S at low or high dose, single or two shots; 5 received placebo; per-sample allocation not given. Material that was analyzed had been drawn on day 63 after the first vaccine or placebo injection. At a Boston site, the person donating was an adult of 18-55 years. The vaccine delivered Wuhan-strain SARS-CoV-2 spike through an Ad26 vector. Only one count was recorded for this clone. Its antigen is unidentified. This receptor was identified in a person aged 18-65 years who received the Ad26.COV2.S COVID-19 vaccine or a placebo. This material consisted of peripheral blood, taken in a trial of Ad26.COV2.S vaccine versus placebo. V is TRBV15 and J is TRBJ2-5; perhaps TRBD2 as D (5 bases). The CDR3: CATSRVGEGETQYF. In DNA form, the CDR3 reads TGTGCCACCAGCAGAGTGGGAGAGGGAGAGACCCAGTACTTC. The entire variable domain, with the rest obtained from reference TRBV15 and TRBJ2-5, is as follows: DAMVIQNPRYQVTQFGKPVTLSCSQTLNHNVMYWYQQKSSQAPKLLFHYYDKDFNNEADTPDNFQSRRPNTSFCFLDIRSPGLGDTAMYLCATSRVGEGETQYFGPGTRLLVL.